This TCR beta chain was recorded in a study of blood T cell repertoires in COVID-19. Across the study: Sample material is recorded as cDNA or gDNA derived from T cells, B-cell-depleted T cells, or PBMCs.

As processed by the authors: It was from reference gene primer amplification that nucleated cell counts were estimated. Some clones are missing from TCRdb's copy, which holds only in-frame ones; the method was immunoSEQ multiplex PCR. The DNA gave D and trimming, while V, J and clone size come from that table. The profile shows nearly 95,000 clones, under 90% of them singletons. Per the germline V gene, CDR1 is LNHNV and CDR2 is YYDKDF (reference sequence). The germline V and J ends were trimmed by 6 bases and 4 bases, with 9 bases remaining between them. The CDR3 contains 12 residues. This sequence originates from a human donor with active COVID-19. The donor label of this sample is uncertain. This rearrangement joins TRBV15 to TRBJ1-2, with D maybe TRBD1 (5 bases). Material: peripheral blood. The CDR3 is CATSTDSYGYTF. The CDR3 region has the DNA TGTGCCACCAGTACAGACAGCTATGGCTACACCTTC. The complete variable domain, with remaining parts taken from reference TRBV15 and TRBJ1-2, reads DAMVIQNPRYQVTQFGKPVTLSCSQTLNHNVMYWYQQKSSQAPKLLFHYYDKDFNNEADTPDNFQSRRPNTSFCFLDIRSPGLGDTAMYLCATSTDSYGYTFGSGTRLTVV.